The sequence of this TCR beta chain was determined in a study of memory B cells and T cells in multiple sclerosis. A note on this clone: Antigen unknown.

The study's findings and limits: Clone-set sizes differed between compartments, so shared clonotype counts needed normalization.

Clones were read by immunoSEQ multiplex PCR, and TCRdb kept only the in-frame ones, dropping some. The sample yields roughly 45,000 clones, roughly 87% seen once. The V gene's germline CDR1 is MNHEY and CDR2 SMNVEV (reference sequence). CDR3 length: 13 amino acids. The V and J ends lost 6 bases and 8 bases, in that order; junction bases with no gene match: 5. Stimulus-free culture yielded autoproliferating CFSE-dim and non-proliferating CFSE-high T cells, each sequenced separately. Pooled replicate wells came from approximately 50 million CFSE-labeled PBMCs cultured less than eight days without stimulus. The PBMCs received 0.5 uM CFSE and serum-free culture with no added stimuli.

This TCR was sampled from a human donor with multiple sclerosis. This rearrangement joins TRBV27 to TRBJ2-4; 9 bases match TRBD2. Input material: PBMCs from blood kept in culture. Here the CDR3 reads CASRALAGDIQYF. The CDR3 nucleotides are TGTGCCAGCAGAGCACTAGCGGGCGACATTCAGTACTTC.